These T cell receptor beta chains were read from a single sample in a study of blood T cells in healthy people across ages. TCRdb independently ran MiXCR on the 5' RACE reads; one entry per CDR3 protein. The sample lists about 1.4 million distinct CDR3 sequences; roughly 59% were seen once. The specimen sequenced was blood. These receptors were obtained from a man younger than 35 in good health. The CDR3 runs from the conserved cysteine through the conserved F or W. The D gene is left open where the match is weak. Not all rows give a size; the values are once, few, many and, for expanded clones, a class.

>.|13|few|TRBJ2-7|TRBV7-9
TGTGCCAGCAGCGTAATCGGGGCGTACGAGCAGTACTTC
CASSVIGAYEQYF
>.|14|.|TRBJ2-3|TRBV9
TGTGCCAGCAGCGTAGATGGCTCGGCAGATACGCAGTATTTT
CASSVDGSADTQYF
>.|15|.|TRBJ2-1|TRBV6-2/TRBV6-3
TGTGCCAGCATTAAGGCTTCTACTACCTACAATGAGCAGTTCTTC
CASIKASTTYNEQFF
>TRBD2|17|few|TRBJ2-1|TRBV6-5
TGTGCCAGCAGTTACGGACTAGCGGGGGGGTCTTTCAATGAGCAGTTCTTC
CASSYGLAGGSFNEQFF
>TRBD1|15|.|TRBJ2-3|TRBV7-6
TGTGCCAGCAGCTTAGGCGCACAGGGGGTGGATACGCAGTATTTT
CASSLGAQGVDTQYF
>TRBD2|17|.|TRBJ2-1|TRBV2
TGTGCCAGCAGTGAGAGGACTAGCCCCAGCTCCTACAATGAGCAGTTCTTC
CASSERTSPSSYNEQFF
>.|16|.|TRBJ1-2|TRBV5-1
TGCGCCAGCAGCTCCGCCGCACAGGGAGGAATTCATGGCTACACCTTC
CASSSAAQGGIHGYTF
>TRBD1|14|.|TRBJ2-7|TRBV29-1
TGCAGCGCCGGTGTGGGACAGGGGTTCGATGAGCAGTACTTC
CSAGVGQGFDEQYF
>.|13|.|TRBJ1-5|TRBV10-3
TGTGCCGTAAGACCGGGTCTCGATCAGCCCCAGCATTTT
CAVRPGLDQPQHF
>.|16|.|TRBJ2-7|TRBV7-9
TGTGCCAGCAGCTTAGCCCCGGACAGACCTACCTACGAGCAGTACTTC
CASSLAPDRPTYEQYF